This T cell receptor beta chain was captured in a study of blood T cell repertoires in COVID-19. Study context: Sites across the United States, Italy and Spain contributed samples from acute and convalescent COVID-19. T cells, B-cell-depleted T cells, or PBMCs provided the cDNA or gDNA that served as material.

How the authors handled the data: Amplification with reference gene primers provided the estimates of nucleated cell counts. TCRdb keeps only in-frame clones here, not all; method: immunoSEQ multiplex PCR. That table supplies the V and J calls and clone size; D and trimming were determined from the DNA. The data show about 210,000 clones, about 91% seen once. V lost 3 bases, J lost 8 bases, and 11 bases stayed unmatched. The CDR3 length is 15 residues. V gene TRBV23-1 combines with J gene TRBJ1-2, with 8 bases aligning to TRBD1. TRBV23-1 is an ORF, with its function uncertain. The sequenced material came from peripheral blood. The receptor comes from a man aged 30 to 39 with acute or convalescent COVID-19. CDR3 sequence: CASSHNGQGTWGYTF. CDR3 in DNA: TGCGCCAGCAGTCATAACGGACAGGGCACGTGGGGCTACACCTTC.